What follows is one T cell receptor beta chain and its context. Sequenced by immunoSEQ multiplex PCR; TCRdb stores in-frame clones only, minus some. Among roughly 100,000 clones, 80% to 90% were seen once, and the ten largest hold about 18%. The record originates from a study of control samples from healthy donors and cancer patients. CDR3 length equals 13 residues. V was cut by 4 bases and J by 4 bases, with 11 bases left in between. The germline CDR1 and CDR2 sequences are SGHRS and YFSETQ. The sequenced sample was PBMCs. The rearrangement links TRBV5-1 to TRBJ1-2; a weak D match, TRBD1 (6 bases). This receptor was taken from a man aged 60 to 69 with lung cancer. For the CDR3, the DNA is TGCGCCAGCAGCCGGGACACTCTCTATGGCTACACCTTC. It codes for CASSRDTLYGYTF. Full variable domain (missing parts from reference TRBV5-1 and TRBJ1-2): KAGVTQTPRYLIKTRGQQVTLSCSPISGHRSVSWYQQTPGQGLQFLFEYFSETQRNKGNFPGRFSGRQFSNSRSEMNVSTLELGDSALYLCASSRDTLYGYTFGSGTRLTVV.